The clone carrying this T cell receptor beta chain was seen a few times. The data are from a study of cytomegalovirus exposure and HLA in healthy donors. This CDR3 comprises 17 residues. V was trimmed by 6 bases and J by 0 bases, leaving 20 bases between them. CDR1 and CDR2 (germline): WNHNN, SYGVQD (reference sequence). Primers: 60 Vbeta forward and 13 Jbeta reverse. Produced via immunoSEQ multiplex PCR; TCRdb's table is partial and in-frame only. The table has some 120,000 clones, about 78% seen once. The chain couples TRBV10-1 to TRBJ1-2; D may be TRBD1 (5 bases). The specimen was PBMCs. The TCR originated in a woman in her thirties or forties in good health and CMV-seropositive. The CDR3 DNA is TGCGCCAGCAGAGCAGTCAGGGCGGTACGGCCTAACTATGGCTACACCTTC. Protein sequence: CASRAVRAVRPNYGYTF.